This TCR beta chain was sequenced during a study of CD8 T cells in ankylosing spondylitis (dated by TCRdb to about 2017). Regarding the study in general: The study set out to find disease-linked TCR variants by profiling T cell receptor beta repertoires in ankylosing spondylitis patients and healthy donors. The whole study cohort included 85 to 120 healthy donors and 25 ankylosing spondylitis patients. Peripheral blood was sampled, and synovial fluid was also collected from ankylosing spondylitis patients. The research as a whole found: The disease-linked clones were reported to be significantly enriched in matched synovial fluid samples from ankylosing spondylitis patients. Some motif variants were previously reported in synovial fluid and blood of reactive arthritis patients, suggesting common disease-initiation mechanisms. The disease-linked clones showed a CD8+ phenotype and occurred at relatively low frequencies in peripheral blood. Blood from ankylosing spondylitis patients appeared to be characterized by a TCR beta motif composed of under ten highly homologous amino acid variants.

Clipping removes 5 bases from V and 6 bases from J, with 6 as the unmatched junction base count. For CDR1 and CDR2, the germline V gene lists SGDLS and YYNGEE. The cysteine opens and the phenylalanine closes a CDR3 of 14 amino acids. Just the 42-base CDR3 DNA is kept, in frame starting at base 1. TCRdb shows the sequencer as Illumina HiSeq 2500. Quantitative 5'-RACE with molecular barcodes was the method used to prepare the TCR beta libraries. In the source study's methods: Disease-linked TCR variants were identified with a new computational method built on a probabilistic model of VDJ rearrangement. The raw public data were reprocessed by TCRdb itself: fastp quality trimming at Q25, MiXCR clonotype calling, in-frame beta chains only. Records with the same CDR3 protein are collapsed into one entry carrying the most frequent genes and DNA. What appears here as the V and J calls and clone size reflects TCRdb's work, not the paper's. The sample profile shows some 140,000 distinct CDR3 sequences; 7% to 8% of them were found once. Around 11% of the sample belongs to the ten largest clones.

On this clonotype itself: This clone's antigen is unknown. Base qualities are not recorded, but no much larger clone differs from it by a single base.

The sample taken for sequencing was blood, either unsorted or a sorted T cell fraction (not recorded which). The rearranged segments are TRBV9 and TRBJ2-2, with 8 bases in between that match TRBD2. The TCR was taken from a female donor with ankylosing spondylitis or in good health (not recorded which). The nucleotides are TGTGCCAGCAGTCCGGGGGGGCCTTCCGGGGAGCTGTTTTTT. Its translation reads: CASSPGGPSGELFF.